This entry lists 18 T cell receptor beta chains sequenced from one sample in a study of shared clonotypes between healthy human individuals. Assay used: immunoSEQ multiplex PCR; TCRdb lists only in-frame clones, some missing. The sample consists of 2 million to 3 million clones, approximately 92% of them appearing once. The sample was naive CD4+ T cells sorted from blood. Indicated subset: CD45RA+ positively selected. These TCRs come from a man aged 18 to 30 in good health.

This clone was seen only a few times. Additional DNA sequences in this sample encode the identical CDR3. As DNA, the CDR3 is TGTGCCAGCAGCTTAACGACCGGGAATTCACCCCTCCACTTT. Encoded protein: CASSLTTGNSPLHF. The chain carries TRBV7-9 and TRBJ1-6; D not certain. V was pared by 2 bases and J by 7 bases, with 9 bases between. Per germline, CDR1 SEHNR and CDR2 FQNEAQ (reference sequence). The CDR3 is made up of 14 amino acids.

This chain uses TRBV18 with TRBJ1-6; D might be TRBD1 (5 bases). Germline V gene lookup returns CDR1 KGHSH and CDR2 LQKENI. V was shortened by 2 bases and J by 7 bases, with 6 bases between the two germline ends. The CDR3 loop spans 13 amino acids. The CDR3 spells CASSPGANSPLHF. CDR3 in DNA: TGTGCCAGCTCACCAGGGGCAAATTCACCCCTCCACTTT.

V is TRBV6-5 and J is TRBJ1-1; D gene uncertain. V dropped 7 bases and J dropped 1 base, with 10 bases sitting between them. Germline CDR1 is MNHEY and CDR2 is SVGAGI. The CDR3 spans 13 residues. As DNA, the CDR3 is TGTGCCAGCACCCGGGCAGGGAACACTGAAGCTTTCTTT. It yields the protein CASTRAGNTEAFF.

The chain uses TRBV18 and TRBJ1-1; 9 bases are a match to TRBD1. V was pared by 3 bases and J by 11 bases, with 4 bases of the junction left unmatched. Germline CDR1 and CDR2: KGHSH and LQKENI. The CDR3 covers 12 residues. CDR3 sequence: CASSPTGGQAFF. CDR3 sequence (DNA): TGTGCCAGCTCACCCACAGGGGGCCAGGCTTTCTTT.

This rearrangement joins TRBV2 to TRBJ2-1, with TRBD2 identical over 8 bases. Germline trimming cut 6 bases from V and 3 bases from J; bases unmatched to any gene: 4. The CDR3 is made up of 14 amino acids. The germline V gene encodes CDR1 SNHLY and CDR2 FYNNEI. CDR3 sequence (DNA): TGTGCCAGCAGGACTAGCGTCGGCTACAATGAGCAGTTCTTC. It codes for CASRTSVGYNEQFF. Filled out from reference TRBV2 and TRBJ2-1, the complete variable domain reads EPEVTQTPSHQVTQMGQEVILRCVPISNHLYFYWYRQILGQKVEFLVSFYNNEISEKSEIFDDQFSVERPDGSNFTLKIRSTKLEDSAMYFCASRTSVGYNEQFFGPGTRLTVL.

CDR3 in amino acids: CASRGAGYTF. Here the CDR3 DNA reads TGTGCCAGCAGGGGGGCCGGCTACACCTTC. V usage is TRBV6-5 and J usage is TRBJ1-2; tentative D call: TRBD1 (6 bases). Per germline, CDR1 MNHEY and CDR2 SVGAGI. Trimming stripped 6 bases from V and 8 bases from J, with 7 bases between. The CDR3 is 10 amino acids.

The CDR3 loop is CASSYPTGGDEQYF. As DNA, the CDR3 is TGTGCCAGCAGTTACCCGACAGGGGGTGACGAGCAGTACTTC. The V and J genes are TRBV6-6 and TRBJ2-7, with 9 positions matching TRBD1. This CDR3 region has 14 residues. V shed 2 bases and J 5 bases; nucleotides not matched to a gene: 4. Germline values: CDR1 MNHNY, CDR2 SVGAGI (reference sequence).

V gene TRBV6-5 combines with J gene TRBJ2-2; 7 bases match TRBD2. V lost 5 bases to trimming and J lost 3 bases; unmatched junction nucleotides: 6. The CDR3 totals 15 residues. Per the germline V gene, CDR1 is MNHEY and CDR2 is SVGAGI. The CDR3 DNA reads as TGTGCCAGCAGTCTTCGACTAGCCGACACCGGGGAGCTGTTTTTT. This gives the protein CASSLRLADTGELFF.

Comment on this clone: This same CDR3 is encoded by further DNA sequences in the sample. The chain links TRBV4-3 to TRBJ2-7; 8 nucleotides align to TRBD1. In germline, CDR1 is LGHNA, CDR2 YSLEER. Trimming removed 0 bases from V and 3 bases from J; junction bases left unmatched: 1. The CDR3 sequence is 14 residues long. CDR3 sequence reads: CASSQDTGGYEQYF. CDR3 nucleotide sequence: TGCGCCAGCAGCCAAGATACAGGGGGCTACGAGCAGTACTTC.

V is TRBV19 and J is TRBJ2-1; 10 positions match TRBD2. J gave up 8 bases and V 7 bases, and 8 bases lay outside the gene matches. CDR1 and CDR2 from the germline V gene are LNHDA and SQIVND (reference sequence). This CDR3 has 14 amino acids. CDR3 residues: CASKREGFLDEQFF. The CDR3 nucleotides are TGTGCCAGTAAGCGGGAGGGCTTTCTAGATGAGCAGTTCTTC.

The rearrangement joins TRBV14 to TRBJ1-2; 8 bases are a match to TRBD1. The germline V gene encodes CDR1 SGHDN and CDR2 FVKESK. The length of the CDR3 is 19 residues. V was clipped by 0 bases and J by 6 bases; unmatched bases: 18. The CDR3 DNA reads TGTGCCAGCAGCCAAGATCAGTCGGTGGCCAGGGGGCTTCGGGATGGCTACACCTTC. It translates to CASSQDQSVARGLRDGYTF.

The rearrangement uses TRBV28 and TRBJ2-3; 7 positions match TRBD1. The CDR3 length is 14 residues. Germline CDR1 and CDR2: MDHEN and SYDVKM. V trimming: 8 bases; J trimming: 4 bases; junction bases outside the gene matches: 9. The CDR3 DNA is TGTGCCAGCTTTATGCAGGGGGACGCAGATACGCAGTATTTT. Its translation is CASFMQGDADTQYF.

V and J are TRBV27 and TRBJ2-7; D uncertain. CDR1 MNHEY and CDR2 SMNVEV come from the germline V gene (reference sequence). This CDR3 is built from 14 residues. The ends were cut back, 4 bases at V and 5 bases at J, with 15 bases in the middle. DNA for the CDR3: TGTGCCAGCAGTTCATCTCGCAACAGCCACGAGCAGTACTTC. Encoded protein: CASSSSRNSHEQYF.

This clone was seen a single time. This chain links TRBV4-2 with TRBJ1-6; D is uncertain. Per the germline V gene, CDR1 is LGHNA and CDR2 is YNFKEQ. V lost 1 base, J lost 6 bases, and 16 bases lay in between. The CDR3 runs 17 residues. The CDR3 nucleotides are TGTGCCAGCAGCCAAGGTGGAAAAGAGGGCCCTAATTCACCCCTCCACTTT. Its protein product is CASSQGGKEGPNSPLHF.

This rearrangement joins TRBV7-2 to TRBJ2-5, with D uncertain. The CDR3 is made up of 14 amino acids. Trimming took 3 bases from V and 5 from J, leaving 13 bases between them. CDR1 is SGHTA and CDR2 is FQGNSA in the germline V gene. CDR3 sequence (DNA): TGTGCCAGCAGCTTTTCCCTTAATGTTGAGACCCAGTACTTC. Translation: CASSFSLNVETQYF. Full variable domain (rest looked up from reference TRBV7-2 and TRBJ2-5): GAGVSQSPSNKVTEKGKDVELRCDPISGHTALYWYRQSLGQGLEFLIYFQGNSAPDKSGLPSDRFSAERTGGSVSTLTIQRTQQEDSAVYLCASSFSLNVETQYFGPGTRLLVL.

This clone has just one count. The rearrangement joins TRBV7-9 to TRBJ1-5; 7 nucleotides match TRBD1. Per germline, CDR1 SEHNR and CDR2 FQNEAQ (reference sequence). Trimming at V came to 5 bases and at J to 11 bases, leaving 12 bases not matched to a gene. The CDR3 consists of 14 residues. Here the CDR3 reads CASSPGQNLGAQHF. In nucleotides, the CDR3 is TGTGCCAGCAGCCCGGGACAGAACCTTGGGGCCCAGCATTTT. Filled out from reference TRBV7-9 and TRBJ1-5, the complete variable domain reads DTGVSQNPRHKITKRGQNVTFRCDPISEHNRLYWYRQTLGQGPEFLTYFQNEAQLEKSRLLSDRFSAERPKGSFSTLEIQRTEQGDSAMYLCASSPGQNLGAQHFGDGTRLSIL.

The chain couples TRBV29-1 to TRBJ1-3; 9 nucleotides agree with TRBD1. The CDR3 has 13 amino acids. J gave up 3 bases and V 5 bases, and 2 bases lay outside the gene matches. Germline V lookup: CDR1 SQVTM, CDR2 ANQGSEA. As DNA, the CDR3 is TGCAGCGTTCGGACAGGGGTTGGAAACACCATATATTTT. Protein sequence: CSVRTGVGNTIYF.

Remarks on this clone: At the DNA level, this CDR3 is encoded by other sequences in the same sample as well. The genes are TRBV18 and TRBJ2-1, with TRBD2 matching 7 bases. V was pared by 3 bases and J by 1 base, with 3 bases of the junction left unmatched. The V gene's germline CDR1 is KGHSH and CDR2 LQKENI. This CDR3 has 15 residues. The CDR3 region is CASSPLAASYNEQFF. CDR3 in DNA: TGTGCCAGCTCACCTCTAGCGGCTTCCTACAATGAGCAGTTCTTC.